The sequence of this T cell receptor (beta chain) was determined in a study of cytomegalovirus exposure and HLA in healthy donors. Across the study: It was reported in a later analysis that the 100 to 150 validation repertoires used the same platform as the 650 to 800 first-cohort repertoires. Findings and caveats of the study: The classifier reportedly diagnosed cytomegalovirus status with high specificity and sensitivity.

In the case of this clone: What it recognizes is unknown.

TCRdb keeps only in-frame clones here, not all; method: immunoSEQ multiplex PCR. The sample includes about 350,000 clones, around 90% of them seen just once. Input material: PBMCs. This TCR derives from a woman aged 25 to 45 in good health and CMV-seropositive.

The chain's CDR3 is CASSTPQYSPLHF. The CDR3 DNA follows: TGTGCCAGCAGTACCCCCCAGTATTCACCCCTCCACTTT. The chain joins TRBV28 to TRBJ1-6; D gene unclear. Trimming left V 5 bases short and J 8 bases short, with 10 bases between. Germline V CDR1 and CDR2: MDHEN, SYDVKM. The CDR3 has 13 amino acids.